Reported below is one T cell receptor (beta chain). The antigen is unknown. MiXCR was run by TCRdb on the reads, yielding one entry per CDR3 protein. The data show some 15,000 distinct CDR3 sequences, roughly an eighth seen once. This sample is drawn from a study of type 1 regulatory T cells. The overall study: T-allo10 is an in vitro-generated, Tr1-enriched CD4 T cell product specific for alloantigen.

CDR3 length: 14 residues. The junction had 5 bases not matched to a gene; V was cut back by 1 base and J by 3 bases. Germline CDR1 is DFQATT and CDR2 is SNEGSKA (reference sequence). The sequenced sample was cultured T cells, either the whole culture or a sorted T cell fraction (not recorded which). V gene TRBV20-1 combines with J gene TRBJ2-7; 8 nucleotides match TRBD2. This clonotype was obtained from a human donor in good health. In DNA form, the CDR3 reads TGCAGTGCTAGAGTGATTAGCGGGATCTACGAGCAGTACTTC. Its translation is CSARVISGIYEQYF.